These 27 T cell receptor beta chains share one sample of origin, sequenced in a study of T cells in localized non-small cell lung cancer. Profiling relied on immunoSEQ multiplex PCR, and the TCRdb table lists in-frame clones only, not all of them. The data hold about 890 clones, with under 30% observed a single time. The sample consisted of lung tumor tissue, taken before any cancer treatment. The source is a woman aged 35-70 years with stage I squamous cell lung carcinoma.

There are a few counts of this clone. The chain employs TRBV2 and TRBJ1-5, with 7 bases that match TRBD1. V dropped 0 bases and J dropped 5; count of bases not matched to a gene: 1. The CDR3 is 14 amino acids. Germline V gene sequence: CDR1 SNHLY, CDR2 FYNNEI. The CDR3 nucleotides are TGTGCCAGCAGTGAAGCAGGGGGCCATCAGCCCCAGCATTTT. It translates to CASSEAGGHQPQHF.

This clone is medium-sized by share. The V and J genes are TRBV7-2 and TRBJ1-1; D remains ambiguous. Trimming removed 1 base at V and 4 bases at J, with 7 bases between. This CDR3 is 13 amino acids long. Looked up from germline, CDR1 is SGHTA and CDR2 is FQGNSA. CDR3 sequence reads: CASSLGESTEAFF. CDR3 nucleotide sequence: TGTGCCAGCAGCTTAGGCGAAAGCACTGAAGCTTTCTTT.

Only a few counts were recorded for this clone. The rearrangement links TRBV6-8 to TRBJ2-7; possible D gene TRBD2, 6 bases. Trimming took off 8 bases at V and 3 bases at J, with 32 bases between the two ends. CDR1 and CDR2 from the germline V gene are MNHGY and SAAAGT. The CDR3 covers 19 residues. CDR3 DNA: TGTGCCAGCGTAATGACTCGGGCCACGAAAGAATTCGGGGGCTACGAGCAGTACTTC. It encodes CASVMTRATKEFGGYEQYF.

By share, this clone ranks as medium-sized (0.01 to 0.1%). The chain links TRBV6-8 to TRBJ2-3; D perhaps matches TRBD1 (5 bases). The CDR3 sequence is 16 residues long. Trimming removed 5 bases from V and 0 bases from J, with 15 bases in between. Looked up from germline, CDR1 is MNHGY and CDR2 is SAAAGT. CDR3 bases: TGTGCCAGCAGTACCCCGACAGACTCTAGCACAGATACGCAGTATTTT. Translating gives CASSTPTDSSTDTQYF.

This clone has just a few counts. V and J are TRBV6-8 and TRBJ1-4; D is possibly TRBD1 (5 bases). From germline, CDR1 is MNHGY and CDR2 SAAAGT. Trimming took off 5 bases at V and 8 bases at J, with 15 bases between the two ends. CDR3 size: 14 residues. CDR3: CASSPSWDGEKLFF. CDR3 coding DNA: TGTGCCAGCAGTCCCTCGTGGGACGGGGAAAAACTGTTTTTT.

The chain carries TRBV30 and TRBJ1-2; 7 nucleotides align to TRBD1. The CDR3 loop spans 16 amino acids. Germline CDR1 GTSNPN, CDR2 SVGIG (reference sequence). V lost 2 bases to trimming and J lost 2 bases; unmatched junction nucleotides: 11. CDR3: CAWSKDRARRNYGYTF. The CDR3 region has the DNA TGTGCCTGGAGTAAAGACAGGGCTCGTAGGAACTATGGCTACACCTTC.

The gene calls are TRBV6-8 and TRBJ1-4; 7 positions agree with TRBD1. CDR3 length: 15 amino acids. Unmatched junction bases numbered 3, after V lost 5 bases and J lost 0 bases. Germline lookup yields CDR1 MNHGY and CDR2 SAAAGT. The CDR3 protein is CASSGGQATNEKLFF. Written as DNA, the CDR3 is TGTGCCAGCAGTGGTGGACAGGCAACTAATGAAAAACTGTTTTTT.

The sample holds a few counts of this clone. The V and J genes are TRBV11-3 and TRBJ2-4, with 9 bases fitting TRBD2. The CDR3 covers 18 residues. V shed 3 bases, J shed 1 base, and the junction held 10 bases outside the gene matches. Germline V gene sequence: CDR1 SGHNT, CDR2 YENEEA. The chain's CDR3 is CASSLVGSGRGAKNIQYF. The CDR3 DNA reads as TGTGCCAGCAGCTTGGTGGGTAGCGGGAGAGGGGCCAAAAACATTCAGTACTTC.

The chain has TRBV6-8 and TRBJ2-7; possibly TRBD2 for D (6 bases). With 8 bases removed from V and 0 bases from J, the gap between germline ends came to 11 bases. This CDR3 is 13 amino acids long. The germline V gene encodes CDR1 MNHGY and CDR2 SAAAGT. CDR3 residues: CASRGWGSYEQYF. CDR3 DNA sequence: TGTGCCAGCCGGGGGTGGGGCTCCTACGAGCAGTACTTC.

This chain connects TRBV30 to TRBJ1-3; no definite D call. V shed 3 bases and J shed 0 bases, with 6 bases lying between them. CDR1 is GTSNPN, CDR2 SVGIG, per germline (reference sequence). The CDR3 totals 13 residues. The DNA of the CDR3 is TGTGCCTGGAGGGGTCGCTCTGGAAACACCATATATTTT. Residues: CAWRGRSGNTIYF.

The V and J genes are TRBV28 and TRBJ2-1; 7 bases agree with TRBD2. The ends lost 6 bases at V and 5 bases at J; junction bases unmatched: 7. Germline loops: CDR1 MDHEN, CDR2 SYDVKM. The CDR3 sequence is 14 residues long. DNA for the CDR3: TGTGCCAGCAGCTTGGGGGGAGGGCACAATGAGCAGTTCTTC. Translating gives CASSLGGGHNEQFF. Using reference TRBV28 and TRBJ2-1 for the parts outside the CDR3, the full variable domain is DVKVTQSSRYLVKRTGEKVFLECVQDMDHENMFWYRQDPGLGLRLIYFSYDVKMKEKGDIPEGYSVSREKKERFSLILESASTNQTSMYLCASSLGGGHNEQFFGPGTRLTVL.

This clone is medium-sized within its sample. The chain recombines TRBV9 with TRBJ2-1; 12 bases are a match to TRBD2. The germline V gene has CDR1 SGDLS and CDR2 YYNGEE. The CDR3 spans 16 residues. The trim removed 4 bases at V and 5 bases at J, leaving 7 bases unmatched. CDR3 loop: CASSSRTSGTHNEQFF. CDR3 bases: TGTGCCAGCAGCTCGAGGACTAGCGGGACGCACAATGAGCAGTTCTTC.

The chain recombines TRBV18 with TRBJ1-1; D gene unclear. The ends were cut back, 3 bases at V and 4 bases at J, with 12 bases in the middle. The CDR3 spans 14 residues. CDR1 is KGHSH, CDR2 LQKENI, per germline. In DNA form, the CDR3 reads TGTGCCAGCTCACCGGGTGGCAGACCCACTGAAGCTTTCTTT. This gives the protein CASSPGGRPTEAFF. The full variable domain, with the rest looked up from reference TRBV18 and TRBJ1-1, is NAGVMQNPRHLVRRRGQEARLRCSPMKGHSHVYWYRQLPEEGLKFMVYLQKENIIDESGMPKERFSAEFPKEGPSILRIQQVVRGDSAAYFCASSPGGRPTEAFFGQGTRLTVV.

A few counts support this clone. The chain links TRBV11-3 to TRBJ2-7; D assignment may be TRBD1 or TRBD2 (5 bases each). CDR1 and CDR2 from the germline V gene are SGHNT and YENEEA. V lost 3 bases and J 2 bases, leaving 14 bases between the germline ends. This CDR3 region has 15 residues. Here the CDR3 DNA reads TGTGCCAGCAGCTTCCTGGGGGACCCAACCTACGAGCAGTACTTC. It encodes CASSFLGDPTYEQYF.

This clone was seen more than once but under ten times. This chain uses TRBV6-8 with TRBJ1-1, with a possible D match to TRBD1 (5 bases). The CDR3 is made up of 15 amino acids. Deletions cut 0 bases from V and 4 bases from J, with 12 bases between. Germline V CDR1 and CDR2: MNHGY, SAAAGT. The CDR3 region is CASSYSGGGVTEAFF. CDR3 bases: TGTGCCAGCAGTTACTCCGGCGGGGGAGTCACTGAAGCTTTCTTT.

The chain employs TRBV5-1 and TRBJ2-2; 8 bases map to TRBD2. Per germline, CDR1 SGHRS and CDR2 YFSETQ. Germline trimming cut 0 bases from V and 1 base from J; bases unmatched to any gene: 2. This CDR3 has 16 amino acids. CDR3 residues: CASSLAGRVNTGELFF. The CDR3 region has the DNA TGCGCCAGCAGCTTGGCCGGGAGGGTGAACACCGGGGAGCTGTTTTTT.

In its sample, this clone was seen a few times. This chain joins TRBV6-8 and TRBJ2-7, with D unresolved. The CDR3 sequence is 12 residues long. V lost 5 bases, J lost 5 bases, and 10 bases lay in between. Germline V gene data show CDR1 as MNHGY and CDR2 as SAAAGT. The CDR3 DNA is TGTGCCAGCAGTCCTACACGGAACGAGCAGTACTTC. Its protein product is CASSPTRNEQYF.

This clone came up a few times. The chain joins TRBV11-3 to TRBJ2-7; 7 positions agree with TRBD2. The CDR3 spans 15 residues. CDR1 and CDR2 from the germline V gene are SGHNT and YENEEA. V was clipped by 4 bases and J by 3 bases; unmatched bases: 9. This CDR3 is CASSSGGWVSYEQYF. The CDR3 DNA reads TGTGCCAGCAGCTCGGGAGGTTGGGTAAGCTACGAGCAGTACTTC.

This chain joins TRBV6-8 and TRBJ2-2; D may match TRBD1 or TRBD2 (5 bases each). Germline loops: CDR1 MNHGY, CDR2 SAAAGT. The CDR3 has 17 amino acids. V lost 5 bases, J lost 3 bases, and 19 bases lay in between. The CDR3, as DNA: TGTGCCAGCAGTCATAGACAGAATTTGGGGGACACCGGGGAGCTGTTTTTT. Encoded protein: CASSHRQNLGDTGELFF.

In this sample, this clone is medium-sized (0.01 to 0.1%). The rearrangement links TRBV6-8 to TRBJ2-5; D perhaps matches TRBD2 (5 bases). The germline V and J ends were trimmed by 2 bases and 7 bases, with 11 bases remaining between them. Germline CDR1 and CDR2: MNHGY and SAAAGT. This CDR3 spans 13 amino acids. The DNA of the CDR3 is TGTGCCAGCAGTTACCACCATGAGGGGACCCAGTACTTC. Translation: CASSYHHEGTQYF.

This clone was seen more than once but under ten times. The chain recombines TRBV9 with TRBJ2-7; D call uncertain. The CDR3 runs 14 residues. Trimming stripped 2 bases from V and 1 base from J, with 10 bases between. Germline V gene data show CDR1 as SGDLS and CDR2 as YYNGEE. The CDR3 reads CASSVVGNSYEQYF. CDR3 nucleotides: TGTGCCAGCAGCGTGGTAGGGAATTCCTACGAGCAGTACTTC.

CDR3 in DNA: TGTGCCAGCAGTTACTCGAGATCCTCCCTGGGGGATAACTATGGCTACACCTTC. Its protein is CASSYSRSSLGDNYGYTF. This rearrangement joins TRBV6-8 to TRBJ1-2; maybe TRBD1 (5 bases). Germline-derived CDR1 and CDR2 are MNHGY and SAAAGT. The CDR3 contains 18 residues. Trimming took 0 bases from V and 1 from J, leaving 18 bases between them.

This rearrangement joins TRBV11-3 to TRBJ2-7; D may be TRBD1 (6 bases). This CDR3 comprises 14 residues. Germline-derived CDR1 and CDR2 are SGHNT and YENEEA. V lost 0 bases and J lost 2, with 8 bases in between. CDR3 nucleotide sequence: TGTGCCAGCAGCTTAGAGACAGGAACCTACGAGCAGTACTTC. Translation: CASSLETGTYEQYF.

V and J are TRBV6-8 and TRBJ2-3, with 9 bases matching TRBD2. The CDR3 is 16 amino acids. In germline, CDR1 is MNHGY, CDR2 SAAAGT. The J segment lost 5 bases and the V segment lost 10 bases, leaving 16 bases of the junction unmatched. The DNA for the CDR3 is TGTGCCACTCAAGGGAGGGCGACAGCGGGGGGAGATACGCAGTATTTT. It codes for CATQGRATAGGDTQYF.

By frequency in the sample, this clone is medium-sized. J is TRBJ2-7 and V is TRBV11-3; 7 nucleotides agree with TRBD1. This CDR3 is 14 amino acids long. Trimming removed 4 bases from V and 4 bases from J; junction bases left unmatched: 7. Germline values: CDR1 SGHNT, CDR2 YENEEA. The CDR3 region has the DNA TGTGCCAGCAGCTCTGACAGGGTAGGATACGAGCAGTACTTC. Translation gives CASSSDRVGYEQYF. Full variable domain (rest looked up from reference TRBV11-3 and TRBJ2-7): EAGVVQSPRYKIIEKKQPVAFWCNPISGHNTLYWYLQNLGQGPELLIRYENEEAVDDSQLPKDRFSAERLKGVDSTLKIQPAELGDSAVYLCASSSDRVGYEQYFGPGTRLTVT.

This clone was seen only a few times. V usage is TRBV6-8 and J usage is TRBJ2-5; no firm D call. From germline, CDR1 is MNHGY and CDR2 SAAAGT. The CDR3 sequence is 16 residues long. V shed 2 bases and J shed 2 bases, with 15 bases lying between them. The CDR3 nucleotides read TGTGCCAGCAGTTACCGCCGGCTGAAGGGTCAAGAGACCCAGTACTTC. Translation gives CASSYRRLKGQETQYF.

This clone is medium-sized (0.01 to 0.1%). The chain uses TRBV11-3 and TRBJ2-1, with no clear D. Germline CDR1 SGHNT, CDR2 YENEEA. The CDR3 extends over 17 amino acids. The V end lost 5 bases, the J end lost 4 bases, and 21 bases lay between the germline ends. Written as DNA, the CDR3 is TGTGCCAGCAGCCAAGTGGGGTTTGTGGGCGCATACAATGAGCAGTTCTTC. Residues: CASSQVGFVGAYNEQFF.